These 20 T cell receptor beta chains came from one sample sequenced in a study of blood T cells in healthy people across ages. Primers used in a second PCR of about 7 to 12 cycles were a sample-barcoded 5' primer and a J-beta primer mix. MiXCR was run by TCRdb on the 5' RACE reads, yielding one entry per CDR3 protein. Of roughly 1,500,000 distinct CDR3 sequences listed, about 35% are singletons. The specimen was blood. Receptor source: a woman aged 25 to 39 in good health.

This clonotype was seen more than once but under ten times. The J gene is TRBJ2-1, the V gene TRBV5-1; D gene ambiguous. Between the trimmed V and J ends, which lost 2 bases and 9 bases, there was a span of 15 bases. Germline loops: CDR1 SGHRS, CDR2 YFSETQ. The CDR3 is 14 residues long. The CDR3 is CASSFDSSSGEQFF. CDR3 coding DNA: TGCGCCAGCAGCTTCGATTCAAGTTCCGGTGAGCAGTTCTTC.

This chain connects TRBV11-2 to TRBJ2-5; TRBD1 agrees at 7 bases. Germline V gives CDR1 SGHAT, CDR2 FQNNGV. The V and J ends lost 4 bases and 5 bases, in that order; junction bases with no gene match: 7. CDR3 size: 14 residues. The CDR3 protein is CASSSTGSYETQYF. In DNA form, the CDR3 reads TGTGCCAGCAGCTCGACAGGGAGTTATGAGACCCAGTACTTC.

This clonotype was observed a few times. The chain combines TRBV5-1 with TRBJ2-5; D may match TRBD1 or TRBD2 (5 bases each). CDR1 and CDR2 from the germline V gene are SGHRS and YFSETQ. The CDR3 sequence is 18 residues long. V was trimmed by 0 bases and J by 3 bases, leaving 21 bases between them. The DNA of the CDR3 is TGCGCCAGCAGCTTGGCTCCGAGGGGCCGGGTAGCTAAAGAGACCCAGTACTTC. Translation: CASSLAPRGRVAKETQYF.

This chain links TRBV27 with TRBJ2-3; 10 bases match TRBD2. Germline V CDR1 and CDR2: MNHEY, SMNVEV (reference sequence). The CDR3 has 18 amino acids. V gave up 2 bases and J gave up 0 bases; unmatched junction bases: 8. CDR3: CASSLLLAGDASTDTQYF. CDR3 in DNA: TGTGCCAGCAGTTTACTCCTAGCGGGAGACGCTAGCACAGATACGCAGTATTTT.

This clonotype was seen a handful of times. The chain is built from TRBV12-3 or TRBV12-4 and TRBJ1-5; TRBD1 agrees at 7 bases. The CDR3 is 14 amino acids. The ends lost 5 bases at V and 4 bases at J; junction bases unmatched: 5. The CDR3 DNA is TGTGCCAGCAGTGGGGCAGGGGGTAATCAGCCCCAGCATTTT. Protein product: CASSGAGGNQPQHF.

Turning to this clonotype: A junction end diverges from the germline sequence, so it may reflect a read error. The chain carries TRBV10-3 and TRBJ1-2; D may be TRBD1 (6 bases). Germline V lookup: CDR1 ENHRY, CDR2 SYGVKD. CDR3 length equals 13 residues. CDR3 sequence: CAISVEGGYRYTF. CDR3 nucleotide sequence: TGTGCCATCAGTGTGGAGGGGGGCTATCGCTACACCTTC.

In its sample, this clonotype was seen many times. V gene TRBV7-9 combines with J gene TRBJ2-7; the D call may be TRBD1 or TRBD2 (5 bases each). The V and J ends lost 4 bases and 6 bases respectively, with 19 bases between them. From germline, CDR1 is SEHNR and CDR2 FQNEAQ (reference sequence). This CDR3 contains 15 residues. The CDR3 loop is CASSYDPGPRGEQYF. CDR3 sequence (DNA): TGTGCCAGCAGCTACGACCCGGGACCTCGGGGCGAGCAGTACTTC.

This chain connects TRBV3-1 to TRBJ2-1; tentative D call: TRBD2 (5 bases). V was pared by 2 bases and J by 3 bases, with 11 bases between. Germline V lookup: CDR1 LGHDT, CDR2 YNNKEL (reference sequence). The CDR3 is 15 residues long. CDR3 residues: CASSQITGVYNEQFF. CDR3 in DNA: TGTGCCAGCAGCCAAATAACCGGGGTCTACAATGAGCAGTTCTTC.

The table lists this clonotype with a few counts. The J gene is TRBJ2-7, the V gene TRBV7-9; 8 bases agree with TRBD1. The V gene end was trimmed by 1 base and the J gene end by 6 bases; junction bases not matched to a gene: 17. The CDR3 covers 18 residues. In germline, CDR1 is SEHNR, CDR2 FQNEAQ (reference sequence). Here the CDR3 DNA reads TGTGCCAGCAGCTTAGGGACAGGGCCACTAGGATCCCCCCTCGAGCAGTACTTC. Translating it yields CASSLGTGPLGSPLEQYF.

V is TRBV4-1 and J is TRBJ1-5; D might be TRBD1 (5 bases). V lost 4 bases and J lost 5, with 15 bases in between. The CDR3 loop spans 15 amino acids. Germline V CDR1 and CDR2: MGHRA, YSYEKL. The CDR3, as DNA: TGCGCCAGCAGCCGAGACAGCCAAGGGGATCAGCCCCAGCATTTT. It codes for CASSRDSQGDQPQHF.

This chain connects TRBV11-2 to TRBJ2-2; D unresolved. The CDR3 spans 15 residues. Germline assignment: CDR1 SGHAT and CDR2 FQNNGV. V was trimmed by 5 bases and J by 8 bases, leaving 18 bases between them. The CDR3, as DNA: TGTGCCAGCAGCCCACCCTTTTTTTCTGAAGGGGAGCTGTTTTTT. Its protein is CASSPPFFSEGELFF.

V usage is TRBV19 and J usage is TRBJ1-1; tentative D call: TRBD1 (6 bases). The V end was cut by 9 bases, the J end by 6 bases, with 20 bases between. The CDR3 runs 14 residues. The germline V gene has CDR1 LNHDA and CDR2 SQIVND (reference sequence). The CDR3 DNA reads TGTGCCAGCACTGGGGGGGGCGCAGAGCCTGAAGCTTTCTTT. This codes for CASTGGGAEPEAFF.

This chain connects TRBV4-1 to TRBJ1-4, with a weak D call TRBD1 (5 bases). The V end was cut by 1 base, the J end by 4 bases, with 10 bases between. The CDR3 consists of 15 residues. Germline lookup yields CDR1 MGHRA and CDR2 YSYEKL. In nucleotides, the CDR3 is TGCGCCAGCAGCCAAGCCGGGACCCTTAATGAAAAACTGTTTTTT. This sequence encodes CASSQAGTLNEKLFF.

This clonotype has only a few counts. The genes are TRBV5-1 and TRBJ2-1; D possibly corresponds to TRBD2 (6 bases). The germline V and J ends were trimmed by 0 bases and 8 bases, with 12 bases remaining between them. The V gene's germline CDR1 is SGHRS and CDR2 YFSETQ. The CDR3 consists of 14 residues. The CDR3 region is CASSLDGGMDEQFF. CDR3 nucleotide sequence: TGCGCCAGCAGCTTGGATGGGGGGATGGATGAGCAGTTCTTC.

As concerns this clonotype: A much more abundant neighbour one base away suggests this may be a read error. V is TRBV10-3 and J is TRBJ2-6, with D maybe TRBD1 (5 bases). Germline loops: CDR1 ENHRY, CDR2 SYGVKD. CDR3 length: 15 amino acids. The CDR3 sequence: CAINPQNSGANALTF. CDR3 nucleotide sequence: TGTGCCATCAACCCCCAAAACTCTGGGGCCAACGCCCTGACTTTC.

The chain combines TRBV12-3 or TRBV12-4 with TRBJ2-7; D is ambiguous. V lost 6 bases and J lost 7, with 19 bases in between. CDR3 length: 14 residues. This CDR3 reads CASRPTPPVSEQYF. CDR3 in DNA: TGTGCCAGCAGGCCAACCCCCCCGGTGAGTGAGCAGTACTTC.

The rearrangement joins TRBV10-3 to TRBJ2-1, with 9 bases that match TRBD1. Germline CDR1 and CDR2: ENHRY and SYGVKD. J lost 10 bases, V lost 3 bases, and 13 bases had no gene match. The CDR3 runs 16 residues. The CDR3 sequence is CAISDRAGQGSGEQFF. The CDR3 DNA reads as TGTGCCATCAGTGACCGTGCGGGACAGGGTTCAGGAGAGCAGTTCTTC.

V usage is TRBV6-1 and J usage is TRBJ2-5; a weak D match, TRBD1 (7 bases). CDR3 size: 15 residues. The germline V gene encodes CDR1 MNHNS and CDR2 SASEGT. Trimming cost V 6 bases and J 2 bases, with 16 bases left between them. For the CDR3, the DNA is TGTGCCAGCAGCGATAAGACAGGGAGGCAAGAGACCCAGTACTTC. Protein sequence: CASSDKTGRQETQYF.

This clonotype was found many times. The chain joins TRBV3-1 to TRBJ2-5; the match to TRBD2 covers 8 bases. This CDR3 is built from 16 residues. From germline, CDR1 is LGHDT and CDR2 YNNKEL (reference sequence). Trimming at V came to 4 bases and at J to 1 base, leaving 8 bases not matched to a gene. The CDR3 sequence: CASSRRDSGTQETQYF. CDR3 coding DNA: TGTGCCAGCAGCCGCCGGGATAGCGGGACCCAAGAGACCCAGTACTTC.

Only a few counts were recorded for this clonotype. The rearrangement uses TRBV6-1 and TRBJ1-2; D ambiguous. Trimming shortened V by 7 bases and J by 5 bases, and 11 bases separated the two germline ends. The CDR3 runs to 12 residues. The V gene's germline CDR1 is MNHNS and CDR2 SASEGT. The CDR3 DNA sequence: TGTGCCAGCAAGGACCGTCAGTATGGCTACACCTTC. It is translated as CASKDRQYGYTF.